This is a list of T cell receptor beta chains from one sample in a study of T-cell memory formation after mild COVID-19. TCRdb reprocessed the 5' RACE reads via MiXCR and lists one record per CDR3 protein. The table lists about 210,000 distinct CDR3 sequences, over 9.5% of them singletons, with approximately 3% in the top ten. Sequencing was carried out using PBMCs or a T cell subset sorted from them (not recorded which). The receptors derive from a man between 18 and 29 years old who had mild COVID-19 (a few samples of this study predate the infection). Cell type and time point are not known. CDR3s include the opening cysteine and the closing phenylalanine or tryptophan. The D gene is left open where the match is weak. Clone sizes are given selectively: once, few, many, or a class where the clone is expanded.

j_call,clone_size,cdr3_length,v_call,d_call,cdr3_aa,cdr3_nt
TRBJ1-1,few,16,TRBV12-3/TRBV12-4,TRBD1,CASSRGTGEGYTEAFF,TGTGCCAGCAGCAGAGGGACAGGGGAAGGCTACACTGAAGCTTTCTTT
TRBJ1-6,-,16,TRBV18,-,CASSELARGRNSPLHF,TGTGCCAGCTCCGAACTCGCACGGGGGCGCAATTCACCCCTCCACTTT
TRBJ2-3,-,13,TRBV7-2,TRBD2,CASSLSGGATQYF,TGTGCCAGCAGCTTGTCGGGGGGGGCTACGCAGTATTTT
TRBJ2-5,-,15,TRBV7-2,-,CASSLVAPGWETEYF,TGTGCCAGCAGCCTAGTGGCCCCTGGGTGGGAGACCGAGTACTTC
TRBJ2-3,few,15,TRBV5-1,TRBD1,CASSLEGQPTDTQYF,TGCGCCAGCAGCTTGGAGGGACAGCCTACAGATACGCAGTATTTT
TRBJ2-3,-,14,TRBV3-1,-,CASSLGRRTDTQYF,TGTGCCAGCAGTCTTGGCCGACGCACAGATACGCAGTATTTT
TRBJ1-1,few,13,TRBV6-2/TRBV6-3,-,CASSQGGDTEAFF,TGTGCCAGCAGCCAGGGTGGAGACACTGAAGCTTTCTTT
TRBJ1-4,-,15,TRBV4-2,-,CASSQDVQGNEKLFF,TGTGCCAGCAGCCAAGATGTCCAGGGTAATGAAAAACTGTTTTTT
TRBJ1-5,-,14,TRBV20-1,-,CSALRGDSNQPQHF,TGCAGTGCGCTACGGGGGGATAGCAATCAGCCCCAGCATTTT
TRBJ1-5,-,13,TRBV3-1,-,CASSQSEGQPQHF,TGTGCCAGCAGCCAGAGCGAAGGTCAGCCCCAGCATTTT
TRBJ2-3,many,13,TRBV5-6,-,CASSLGIFDTQYF,TGTGCCAGCAGCTTGGGAATCTTTGATACGCAGTATTTT
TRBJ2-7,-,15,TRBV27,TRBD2,CATSPRGRSSYEQYF,TGTGCCACCTCCCCGCGGGGGAGAAGCTCCTACGAGCAGTACTTC
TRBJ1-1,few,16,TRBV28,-,CASSLRQGSGNTEAFF,TGTGCCAGCAGTCTCCGGCAGGGGTCTGGGAACACTGAAGCTTTCTTT
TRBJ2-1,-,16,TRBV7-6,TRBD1,CASSPRTGVSYNEQFF,TGTGCCAGCAGCCCCCGGACAGGGGTCTCCTACAATGAGCAGTTCTTC
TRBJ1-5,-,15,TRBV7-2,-,CASSRVAGVYIPQHF,TGTGCCAGCAGCCGAGTGGCGGGCGTTTACATTCCCCAGCATTTT
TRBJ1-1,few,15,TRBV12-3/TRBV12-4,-,CASSPWDGGGTEAFF,TGTGCCAGCAGTCCGTGGGATGGGGGGGGGACTGAAGCTTTCTTT
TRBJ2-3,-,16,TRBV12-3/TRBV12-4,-,CASSLYRYGGTDTQYF,TGTGCCAGCAGTTTATACCGGTATGGGGGCACAGATACGCAGTATTTT
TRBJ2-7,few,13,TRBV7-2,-,CASSSRQWGEQYF,TGTGCCAGCAGCTCGCGACAGTGGGGCGAGCAGTACTTC
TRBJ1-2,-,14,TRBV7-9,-,CASSWDWTEYGYTF,TGTGCCAGCAGCTGGGACTGGACAGAGTATGGCTACACCTTC
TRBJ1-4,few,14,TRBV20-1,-,CSARGTGGKGKLFF,TGCAGTGCTAGAGGGACCGGGGGCAAAGGAAAACTGTTTTTT
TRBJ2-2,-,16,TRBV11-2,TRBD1,CASSLGAQGYTGELFF,TGTGCCAGCAGCTTAGGAGCACAGGGGTACACCGGGGAGCTGTTTTTT
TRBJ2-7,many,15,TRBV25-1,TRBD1,CASSGPTGGASEQYF,TGTGCCAGCAGTGGCCCTACAGGGGGAGCATCTGAGCAGTACTTC